The entry that follows covers one TCR beta chain sequence. V shed 7 bases, J shed 4 bases, and the junction held 4 bases outside the gene matches. Germline-derived CDR1 and CDR2 are WSHSY and SAAADI. The CDR3 totals 14 residues. The entry originates in a study of blood T cell repertoires in COVID-19. Background on the study: The United States, Italy and Spain provided the acute and convalescent COVID-19 samples. T cells, B-cell-depleted T cells, or PBMCs supplied cDNA or gDNA.

Per the original methods: Estimated nucleated cell counts came from reference gene primer amplification. Measured with immunoSEQ multiplex PCR; TCRdb has only the in-frame clones, and not every one. V, J and clone size are those of that table, while D and trimming were read from the DNA. The table has around 140,000 clones, under 85% seen once; the top ten hold more than 1.5%. Specimen: peripheral blood. This receptor was identified in a human donor in a cohort sampled during active COVID-19. The chain combines TRBV10-2 with TRBJ2-1; 10 bases align to TRBD2. The CDR3 bases are TGCGCCAGCACTACTAGCGGGGCTTACAATGAGCAGTTCTTC. It translates to CASTTSGAYNEQFF.